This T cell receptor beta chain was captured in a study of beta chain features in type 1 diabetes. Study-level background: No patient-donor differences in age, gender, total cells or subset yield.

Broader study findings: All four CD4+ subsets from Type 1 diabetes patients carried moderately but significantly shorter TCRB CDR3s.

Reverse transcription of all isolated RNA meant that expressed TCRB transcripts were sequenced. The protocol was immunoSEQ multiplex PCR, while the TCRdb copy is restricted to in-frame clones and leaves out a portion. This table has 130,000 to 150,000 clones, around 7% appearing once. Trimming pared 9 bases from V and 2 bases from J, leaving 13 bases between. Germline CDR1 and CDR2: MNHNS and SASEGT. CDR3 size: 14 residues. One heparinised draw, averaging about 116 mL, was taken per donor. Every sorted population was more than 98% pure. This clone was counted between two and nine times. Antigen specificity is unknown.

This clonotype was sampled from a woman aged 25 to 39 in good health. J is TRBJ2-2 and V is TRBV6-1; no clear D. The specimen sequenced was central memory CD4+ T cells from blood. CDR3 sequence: CASSPSFNTGELFF. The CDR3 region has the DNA TGTGCCAGTTCACCCAGTTTTAACACCGGGGAGCTGTTTTTT.